Sequencing of this T cell receptor (beta chain) was carried out in a study of blood T cell repertoires in COVID-19. At the level of the study: Samples came from the United States, Italy and Spain, spanning acute and convalescent COVID-19. PBMCs, B-cell-depleted T cells, or T cells were the source of the cDNA or gDNA that made up the material.

V was shortened by 3 bases and J by 5 bases, with 20 bases between the two germline ends. This CDR3 spans 16 amino acids. Germline lookup yields CDR1 DFQATT and CDR2 SNEGSKA (reference sequence). In the authors' methods: By means of reference gene primer amplification, nucleated cell counts were estimated. The data were produced by immunoSEQ multiplex PCR, yet TCRdb's version contains in-frame clones alone and is incomplete. Clone size and V and J calls were adopted from that table, with D and trimming inferred from the DNA. The sample includes about 230,000 clones, around four fifths seen only once; the top ten take around 18%.

The sequenced material came from peripheral blood. The source of this sequence is a woman aged 80 or over with active or convalescent COVID-19. The V and J genes are TRBV20-1 and TRBJ2-1, with D possibly being TRBD2 (7 bases). The CDR3 here is CSASRGWGGSDNEQFF. The CDR3 DNA sequence: TGCAGTGCTAGTCGCGGGTGGGGGGGCAGCGACAATGAGCAGTTCTTC.